This TCR beta chain was recovered during a study of blood T cell repertoires in COVID-19. About the study: The United States, Italy and Spain supplied acute and convalescent COVID-19 samples. T cells, B-cell-depleted T cells, or PBMCs provided the cDNA or gDNA that served as material.

This clone was detected a few times. The authors' processing: Amplification with reference gene primers provided the estimates of nucleated cell counts. Data came from immunoSEQ multiplex PCR; TCRdb stores just in-frame clones and leaves some out. From that table come the V and J calls and clone size; the DNA was used to work out D and trimming. Here the sample spans over 130,000 clones, around 90% being singletons. In germline, CDR1 is GTSNPN, CDR2 SVGIG (reference sequence). The J segment lost 4 bases and the V segment lost 5 bases, leaving 8 bases of the junction unmatched. This CDR3 is 14 amino acids long.

Sequenced material: peripheral blood. The sequence derives from a human donor in a cohort sampled during active COVID-19. The gene calls are TRBV30 and TRBJ1-1, with 9 bases that match TRBD1. The CDR3 nucleotides read TGTGCCTGGTCGGCCGGGACAGGGCTCACTGAAGCTTTCTTT. Protein product: CAWSAGTGLTEAFF.